Below are 4 T cell receptor beta chains sequenced from a single sample in a study of shared clonotypes between healthy human individuals. The table came from immunoSEQ multiplex PCR; TCRdb's copy has only in-frame clones and leaves some out. The sample has about 980,000 clones, about 80% seen once; the top ten hold 1.5%. Sequencing was performed on memory CD4+ T cells sorted from blood. Subset reported: CD45RA-negative fraction. These receptors were taken from a man aged 18-30 years in good health.

This clone is a singleton in its sample. This chain uses TRBV2 with TRBJ2-1, with no clear D. The germline gives CDR1 SNHLY, CDR2 FYNNEI. The CDR3 is 11 residues long. V shed 10 bases and J shed 9 bases, with 13 bases lying between them. CDR3 coding DNA: TGTGCCACCTCGGGTTGGGGTGAGCAGTTCTTC. Translated, it gives CATSGWGEQFF.

J is TRBJ1-2 and V is TRBV10-2, with TRBD1 matching 7 bases. V lost 2 bases, J lost 4 bases, and 7 bases stayed unmatched. The CDR3 length is 15 residues. Looked up from germline, CDR1 is WSHSY and CDR2 is SAAADI. CDR3 nucleotides: TGCGCCAGCAGTGAGGCCGACAGGGCTGGCTATGGCTACACCTTC. This sequence encodes CASSEADRAGYGYTF.

CDR3 amino acids: CASSAQGTGGAEAFF. The DNA for the CDR3 is TGTGCCAGCAGCGCCCAGGGGACAGGGGGCGCGGAAGCTTTCTTT. The chain has TRBV11-2 and TRBJ1-1; 12 bases agree with TRBD1. CDR1 is SGHAT and CDR2 is FQNNGV in the germline V gene. The CDR3 has 15 amino acids. V lost 5 bases and J lost 8; bases outside the gene matches: 9.

The genes are TRBV19 and TRBJ2-6; D may be TRBD2 (5 bases). V lost 6 bases and J lost 0, with 9 bases in between. The CDR3 is made up of 15 amino acids. From germline, CDR1 is LNHDA and CDR2 SQIVND (reference sequence). This CDR3 is CASSPSHSGANVLTF. CDR3 DNA sequence: TGTGCCAGTAGCCCTAGCCACTCTGGGGCCAACGTCCTGACTTTC.